The rows below give T cell receptor beta chains drawn from one sample of a study of human T cells and chemical hapten exposure. MiXCR, run by TCRdb on the RACE reads, gives a single entry per CDR3 protein. This sample carries roughly 69,000 distinct CDR3 sequences, 10% of them seen once, and the ten largest clones take 6.5% to 8.5%. Sample: whole blood, taken in connection with sensitization to the hapten diphenylcyclopropenone (DPC). These receptors came from a woman in her 50s with alopecia areata. Some clones in this sample may be carry-over from other donors' samples. Both conserved end residues are part of each CDR3. The D gene is left open where the match is weak. Not all rows give a size; the values are once, few, many and, for expanded clones, a class.

d_gene,j_gene,abundance,v_gene,CDR3nt,CDR3aa
NA,TRBJ1-1,few,TRBV5-1,TGCGCCAGCTCTTCCATCCCTCAGGGAGGCGCTGAAGCTTTCTTT,CASSSIPQGGAEAFF
TRBD1,TRBJ1-4,many,TRBV6-6,TGTGCCAGCAGTGCGGGACAGGGCTATGAAAAACTGTTTTTT,CASSAGQGYEKLFF
TRBD2,TRBJ2-3,many,TRBV7-6,TGTGCCAGCAGCTTAATGGTGGGGCGGGAGATCACAGATACGCAGTATTTT,CASSLMVGREITDTQYF
TRBD1,TRBJ2-1,many,TRBV29-1,TGCAGCACCAGTGGACAGGGAATCTCCTACAATGAGCAGTTCTTC,CSTSGQGISYNEQFF
TRBD1,TRBJ1-2,few,TRBV6-1,TGTGCCAGCAGTTCTCACACAGGGGACTATGGCTACACCTTC,CASSSHTGDYGYTF
TRBD2,TRBJ2-5,many,TRBV7-9,TGTGCCAGCAGCAGGGGACTAGCAGAAGAGACCCAGTACTTC,CASSRGLAEETQYF
NA,TRBJ1-3,NA,TRBV7-9,TGTGCCAGCAGCTTAGCGGGGGCAGAAGGAAACACCATATATTTT,CASSLAGAEGNTIYF
NA,TRBJ2-2,NA,TRBV19,TGTGCCAGTAGTATTCCTTACACCGGGGAGCTGTTTTTT,CASSIPYTGELFF
NA,TRBJ2-5,NA,TRBV11-1,TGTGCCAGCAGCGATCGACCGCCTCTAAGGAAGGTAGAAGAGACCCAGTACTTC,CASSDRPPLRKVEETQYF
NA,TRBJ2-2,few,TRBV19,TGTGCCAGTAGGCGGGGTGGAGCAGTACCAAACACCGGGGAGCTGTTTTTT,CASRRGGAVPNTGELFF
TRBD1,TRBJ1-2,many,TRBV19,TGTGCCAGTGGGGACAGGGGTCATGGCTACACCTTC,CASGDRGHGYTF
NA,TRBJ1-2,many,TRBV18,TGTGCCAGCTCACCGGACGTCGGCTACACCTTC,CASSPDVGYTF
NA,TRBJ2-3,few,TRBV7-3,TGTGCCAGCAGCTTCGGACGGGGGACAGATACGCAGTATTTT,CASSFGRGTDTQYF
NA,TRBJ2-3,many,TRBV29-1,TGCAGCGTTGAAAGGTCTGGAGCAGATACGCAGTATTTT,CSVERSGADTQYF
NA,TRBJ1-1,few,TRBV18,TGTGCCAGCTCTCGGACGTCGGACACTGAAGCTTTCTTT,CASSRTSDTEAFF